The source of this T cell receptor (beta chain) is a study of blood T cell repertoires in COVID-19. Sequencing was performed with immunoSEQ multiplex PCR; in TCRdb, only in-frame clones are kept and a portion is missing. The table lists roughly 370,000 clones, just under 90% of them singletons, with roughly 10% in the top ten. Participants spanned ages about 18 to 100 years and resided in 20 to 25 US areas. Clinical histories supplied by participants themselves formed the basis of cohort assignment. All recovered Cohort 3 donors got two negative PCRs, got clearance, or saw symptom resolution. Sequenced material: PBMCs or T cells enriched from blood (not recorded which). The receptor was isolated from a woman aged 45-65 years who had recovered from COVID-19.

The CDR3 DNA reads as TGTGCCAGCAGTTTAGCACAGGGCGGTCAGCCCCAGCATTTT. Translation: CASSLAQGGQPQHF. The chain combines TRBV27 with TRBJ1-5; a weak D match, TRBD1 (6 bases). V was trimmed by 2 bases and J by 6 bases, leaving 11 bases between them. Germline V lookup: CDR1 MNHEY, CDR2 SMNVEV (reference sequence). The CDR3 sequence is 14 residues long.